One T cell receptor (beta chain) is described in this entry. Its antigen is undetermined. Using immunoSEQ multiplex PCR, the repertoire was profiled, and TCRdb retains in-frame clones only, with some absent. The sample shows 80,000 to 95,000 clones, over 85% of them seen only once. The data are from a study of cytomegalovirus exposure and HLA in healthy donors. General observations from the study: The study flagged some 170 TCR beta chains as cytomegalovirus-associated.

The CDR3 sequence is 17 residues long. V lost 8 bases, J lost 1 base, and 23 bases lay in between. Germline-derived CDR1 and CDR2 are MDHEN and SYDVKM. The chain has TRBV28 and TRBJ1-1; D may be TRBD1 (5 bases). The clonotype was recovered from a woman in her 30s in good health and CMV-seropositive. The sequenced sample was PBMCs. CDR3 sequence reads: CASGPVVVGTGNTEAFF. The CDR3 bases are TGTGCCAGCGGCCCCGTAGTTGTGGGTACAGGGAACACTGAAGCTTTCTTT.